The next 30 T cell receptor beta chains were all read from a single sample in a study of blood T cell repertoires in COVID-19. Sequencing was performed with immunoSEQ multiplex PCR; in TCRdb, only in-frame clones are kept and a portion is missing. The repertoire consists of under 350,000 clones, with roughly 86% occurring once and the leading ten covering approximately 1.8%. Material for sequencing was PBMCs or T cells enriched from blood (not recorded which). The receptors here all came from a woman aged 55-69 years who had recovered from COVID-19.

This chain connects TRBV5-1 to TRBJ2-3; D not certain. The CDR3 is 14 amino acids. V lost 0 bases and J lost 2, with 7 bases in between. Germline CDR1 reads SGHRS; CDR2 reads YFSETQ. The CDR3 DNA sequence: TGCGCCAGCAGCTTGGCCTATTACACAGATACGCAGTATTTT. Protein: CASSLAYYTDTQYF.

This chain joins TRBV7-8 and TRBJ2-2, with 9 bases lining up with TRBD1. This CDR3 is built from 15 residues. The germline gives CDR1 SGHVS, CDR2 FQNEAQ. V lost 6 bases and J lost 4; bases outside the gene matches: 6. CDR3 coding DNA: TGTGCCAGCAGTTGGACAGGGGAGCCCACCGGGGAGCTGTTTTTT. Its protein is CASSWTGEPTGELFF.

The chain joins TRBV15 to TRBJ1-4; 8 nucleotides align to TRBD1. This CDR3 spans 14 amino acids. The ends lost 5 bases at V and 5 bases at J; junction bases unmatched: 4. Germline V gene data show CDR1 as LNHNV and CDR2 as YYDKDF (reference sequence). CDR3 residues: CATSYRGSNEKLFF. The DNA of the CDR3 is TGTGCCACCAGCTACAGGGGGTCAAATGAAAAACTGTTTTTT. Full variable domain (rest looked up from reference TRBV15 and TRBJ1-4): DAMVIQNPRYQVTQFGKPVTLSCSQTLNHNVMYWYQQKSSQAPKLLFHYYDKDFNNEADTPDNFQSRRPNTSFCFLDIRSPGLGDTAMYLCATSYRGSNEKLFFGSGTQLSVL.

The CDR3 nucleotides read TGCGCCAGCAGCCAAGGGGACAGGGAGGAGGGCGGCTACACCTTC. Translated, it gives CASSQGDREEGGYTF. J is TRBJ1-2 and V is TRBV4-1; 9 nucleotides line up with TRBD1. This CDR3 has 15 residues. The V and J ends lost 1 base and 8 bases, in that order; junction bases with no gene match: 8. Germline V gene lookup returns CDR1 MGHRA and CDR2 YSYEKL.

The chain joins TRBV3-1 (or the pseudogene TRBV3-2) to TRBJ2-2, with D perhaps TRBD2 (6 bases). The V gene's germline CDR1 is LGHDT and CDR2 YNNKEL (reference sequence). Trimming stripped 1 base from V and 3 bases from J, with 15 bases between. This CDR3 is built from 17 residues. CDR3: CASSQGSSSAYTGELFF. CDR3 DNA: TGTGCCAGCAGCCAAGGTAGTTCTAGCGCTTACACCGGGGAGCTGTTTTTT.

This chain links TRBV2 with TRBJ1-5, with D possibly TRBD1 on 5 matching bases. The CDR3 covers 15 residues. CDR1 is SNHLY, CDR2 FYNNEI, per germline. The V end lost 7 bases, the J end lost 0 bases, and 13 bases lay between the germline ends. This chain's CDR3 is CASTAQGGSNQPQHF. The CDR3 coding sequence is TGTGCCAGCACCGCTCAGGGTGGTAGCAATCAGCCCCAGCATTTT.

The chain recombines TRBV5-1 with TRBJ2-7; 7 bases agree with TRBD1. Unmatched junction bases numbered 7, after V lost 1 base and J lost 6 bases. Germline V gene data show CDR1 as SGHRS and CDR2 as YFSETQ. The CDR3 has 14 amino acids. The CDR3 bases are TGCGCCAGCAGCTTGCTACAGGGGTCTGGCGAGCAGTACTTC. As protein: CASSLLQGSGEQYF.

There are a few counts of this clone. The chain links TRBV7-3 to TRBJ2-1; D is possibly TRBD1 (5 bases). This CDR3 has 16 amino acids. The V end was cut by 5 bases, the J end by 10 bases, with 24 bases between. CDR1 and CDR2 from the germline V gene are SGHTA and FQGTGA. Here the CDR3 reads CASSPEGAAQLKEQFF. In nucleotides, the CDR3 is TGTGCCAGCAGCCCAGAAGGGGCAGCACAACTTAAAGAGCAGTTCTTC.

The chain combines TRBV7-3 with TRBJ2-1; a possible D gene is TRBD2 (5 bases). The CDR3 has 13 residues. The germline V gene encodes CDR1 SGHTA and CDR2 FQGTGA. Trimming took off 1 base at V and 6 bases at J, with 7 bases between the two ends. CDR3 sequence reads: CASSLRLANEQFF. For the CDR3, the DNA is TGTGCCAGCAGCTTAAGGCTAGCCAATGAGCAGTTCTTC.

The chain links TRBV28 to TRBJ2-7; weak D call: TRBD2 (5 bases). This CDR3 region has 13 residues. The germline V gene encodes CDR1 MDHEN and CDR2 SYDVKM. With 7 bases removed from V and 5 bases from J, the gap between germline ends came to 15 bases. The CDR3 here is CASKTTGEDEQYF. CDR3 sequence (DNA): TGTGCCAGCAAGACTACCGGGGAAGACGAGCAGTACTTC.

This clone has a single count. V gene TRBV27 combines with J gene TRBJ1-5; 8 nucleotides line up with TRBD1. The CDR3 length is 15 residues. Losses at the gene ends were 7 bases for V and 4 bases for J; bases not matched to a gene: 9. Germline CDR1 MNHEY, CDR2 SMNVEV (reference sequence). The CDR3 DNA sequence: TGTGCCAGCAAACCGACAGGGGCGCGTAATCAGCCCCAGCATTTT. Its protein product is CASKPTGARNQPQHF.

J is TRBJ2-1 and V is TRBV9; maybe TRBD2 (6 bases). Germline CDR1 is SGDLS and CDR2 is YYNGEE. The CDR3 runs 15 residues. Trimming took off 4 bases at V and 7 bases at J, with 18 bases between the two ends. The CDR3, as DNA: TGTGCCAGCAGCAAACGACTAGTTGAAAGGAATGAGCAGTTCTTC. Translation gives CASSKRLVERNEQFF.

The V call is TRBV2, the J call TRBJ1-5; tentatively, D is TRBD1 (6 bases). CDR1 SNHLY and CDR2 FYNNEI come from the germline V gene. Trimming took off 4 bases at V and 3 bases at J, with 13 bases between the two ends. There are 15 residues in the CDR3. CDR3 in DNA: TGTGCCAGCAGTGCCCAGGGGCTCCCCAATCAGCCCCAGCATTTT. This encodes CASSAQGLPNQPQHF.

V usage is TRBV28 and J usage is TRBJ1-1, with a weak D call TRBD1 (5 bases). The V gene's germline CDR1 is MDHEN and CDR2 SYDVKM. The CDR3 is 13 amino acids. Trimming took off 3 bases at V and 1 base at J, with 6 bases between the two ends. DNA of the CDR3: TGTGCCAGCAGTTTTGGACAGAACACTGAAGCTTTCTTT. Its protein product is CASSFGQNTEAFF.

DNA of the CDR3: TGTGCCAGCAGCTCCAACCTGGGGACAGCCGGTAATGAAAAACTGTTTTTT. Translation: CASSSNLGTAGNEKLFF. The chain is built from TRBV7-8 and TRBJ1-4; 7 bases are a match to TRBD1. Trimming took 4 bases from V and 4 from J; bases not matched to a gene: 12. Per germline, CDR1 SGHVS and CDR2 FQNEAQ. The CDR3 runs to 17 residues.

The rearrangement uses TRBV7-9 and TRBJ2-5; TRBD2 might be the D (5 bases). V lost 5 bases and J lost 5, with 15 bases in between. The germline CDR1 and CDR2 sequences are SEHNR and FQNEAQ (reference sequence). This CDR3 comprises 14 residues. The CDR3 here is CASSPRTGTETQYF. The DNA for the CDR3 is TGTGCCAGCAGCCCCCGGACGGGAACTGAGACCCAGTACTTC.

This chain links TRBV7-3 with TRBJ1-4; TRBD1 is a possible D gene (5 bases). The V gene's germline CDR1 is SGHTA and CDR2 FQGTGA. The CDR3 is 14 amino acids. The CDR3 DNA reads TGTTCTGACAGCTTCCAGTGGCTTAATGAAAAACTGTTTTTT. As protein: CSDSFQWLNEKLFF.

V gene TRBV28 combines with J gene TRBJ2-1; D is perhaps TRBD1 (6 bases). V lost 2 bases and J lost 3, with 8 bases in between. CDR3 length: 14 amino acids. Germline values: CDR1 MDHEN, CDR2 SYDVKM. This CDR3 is CASSLTGNYNEQFF. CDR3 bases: TGTGCCAGCAGTTTAACAGGGAACTACAATGAGCAGTTCTTC.

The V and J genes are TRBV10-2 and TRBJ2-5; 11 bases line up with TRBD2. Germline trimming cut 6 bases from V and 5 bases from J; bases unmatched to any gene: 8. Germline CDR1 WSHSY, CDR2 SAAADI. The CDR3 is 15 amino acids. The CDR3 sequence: CASRVAGGPQETQYF. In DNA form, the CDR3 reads TGCGCCAGCAGAGTAGCGGGGGGGCCTCAGGAGACCCAGTACTTC.

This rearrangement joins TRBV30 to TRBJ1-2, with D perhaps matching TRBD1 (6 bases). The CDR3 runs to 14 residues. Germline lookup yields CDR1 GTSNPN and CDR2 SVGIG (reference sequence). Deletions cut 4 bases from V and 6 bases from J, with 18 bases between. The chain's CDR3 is CAWTGVGALDGYTF. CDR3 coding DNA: TGTGCCTGGACTGGGGTGGGGGCCCTCGATGGCTACACCTTC.

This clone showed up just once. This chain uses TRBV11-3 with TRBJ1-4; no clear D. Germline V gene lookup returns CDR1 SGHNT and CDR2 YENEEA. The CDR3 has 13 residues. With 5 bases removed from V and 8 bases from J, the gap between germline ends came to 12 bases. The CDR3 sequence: CASSLAGGEKLFF. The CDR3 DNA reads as TGTGCCAGCAGCCTAGCGGGAGGAGAAAAACTGTTTTTT.

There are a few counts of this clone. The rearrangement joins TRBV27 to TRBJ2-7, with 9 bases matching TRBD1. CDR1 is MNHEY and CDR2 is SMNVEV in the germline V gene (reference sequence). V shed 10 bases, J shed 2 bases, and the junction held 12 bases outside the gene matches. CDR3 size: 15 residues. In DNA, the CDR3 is TGTGCCACCTGGGCGGGACAGGGTCGGACCTACGAGCAGTACTTC. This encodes CATWAGQGRTYEQYF.

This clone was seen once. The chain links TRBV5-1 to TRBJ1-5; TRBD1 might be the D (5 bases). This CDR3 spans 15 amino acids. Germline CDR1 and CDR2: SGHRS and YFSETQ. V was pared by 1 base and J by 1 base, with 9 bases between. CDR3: CASSLTGMSNQPQHF. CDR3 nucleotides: TGCGCCAGCAGCTTGACAGGTATGAGCAATCAGCCCCAGCATTTT.

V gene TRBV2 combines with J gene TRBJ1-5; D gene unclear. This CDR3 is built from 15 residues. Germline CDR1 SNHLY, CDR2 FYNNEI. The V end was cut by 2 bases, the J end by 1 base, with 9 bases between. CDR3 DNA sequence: TGTGCCAGCAGTGAATCCAGATGGAGCAATCAGCCCCAGCATTTT. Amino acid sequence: CASSESRWSNQPQHF.

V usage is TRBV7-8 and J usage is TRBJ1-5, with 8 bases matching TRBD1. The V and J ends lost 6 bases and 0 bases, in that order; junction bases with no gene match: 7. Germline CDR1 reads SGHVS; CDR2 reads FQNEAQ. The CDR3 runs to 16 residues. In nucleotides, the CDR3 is TGTGCCAGCAGAACCGGACAGGGCCCTAGCAATCAGCCCCAGCATTTT. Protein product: CASRTGQGPSNQPQHF. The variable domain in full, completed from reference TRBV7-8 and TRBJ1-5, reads GAGVSQSPRYKVAKRGQDVALRCDPISGHVSLFWYQQALGQGPEFLTYFQNEAQLDKSGLPSDRFFAERPEGSVSTLKIQRTQQEDSAVYLCASRTGQGPSNQPQHFGDGTRLSIL.

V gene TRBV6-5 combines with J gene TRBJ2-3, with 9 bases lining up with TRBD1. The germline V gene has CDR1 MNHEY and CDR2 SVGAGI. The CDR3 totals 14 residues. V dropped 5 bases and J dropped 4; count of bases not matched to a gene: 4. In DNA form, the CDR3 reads TGTGCCAGCAGTAAGACAGGGGGGTCAGATACGCAGTATTTT. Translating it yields CASSKTGGSDTQYF.

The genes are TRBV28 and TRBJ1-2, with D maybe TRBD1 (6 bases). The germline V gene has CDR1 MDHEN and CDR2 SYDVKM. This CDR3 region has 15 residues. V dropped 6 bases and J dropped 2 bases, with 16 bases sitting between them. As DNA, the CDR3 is TGTGCCAGCAGACCGGGACAAACCTTCAACTATGGCTACACCTTC. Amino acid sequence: CASRPGQTFNYGYTF.

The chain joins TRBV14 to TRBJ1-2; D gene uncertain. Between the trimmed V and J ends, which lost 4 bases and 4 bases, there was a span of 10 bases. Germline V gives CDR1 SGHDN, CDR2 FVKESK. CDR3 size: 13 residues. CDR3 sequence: CASSPGTSYGYTF. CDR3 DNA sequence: TGTGCCAGCAGCCCCGGTACGAGCTATGGCTACACCTTC.

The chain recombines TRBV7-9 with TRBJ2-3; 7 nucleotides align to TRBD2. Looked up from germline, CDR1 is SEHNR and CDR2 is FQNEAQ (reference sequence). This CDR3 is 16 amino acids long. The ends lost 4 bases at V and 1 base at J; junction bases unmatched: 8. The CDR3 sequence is CASSSWGGFGTDTQYF. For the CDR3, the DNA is TGTGCCAGCAGCTCGTGGGGGGGTTTTGGCACAGATACGCAGTATTTT.

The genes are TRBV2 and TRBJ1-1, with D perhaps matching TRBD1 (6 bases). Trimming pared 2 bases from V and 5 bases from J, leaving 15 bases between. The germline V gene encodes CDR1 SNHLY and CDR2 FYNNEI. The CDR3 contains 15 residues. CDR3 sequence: CASSESLTGATEAFF. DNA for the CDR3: TGTGCCAGCAGTGAATCCCTGACAGGTGCGACTGAAGCTTTCTTT.